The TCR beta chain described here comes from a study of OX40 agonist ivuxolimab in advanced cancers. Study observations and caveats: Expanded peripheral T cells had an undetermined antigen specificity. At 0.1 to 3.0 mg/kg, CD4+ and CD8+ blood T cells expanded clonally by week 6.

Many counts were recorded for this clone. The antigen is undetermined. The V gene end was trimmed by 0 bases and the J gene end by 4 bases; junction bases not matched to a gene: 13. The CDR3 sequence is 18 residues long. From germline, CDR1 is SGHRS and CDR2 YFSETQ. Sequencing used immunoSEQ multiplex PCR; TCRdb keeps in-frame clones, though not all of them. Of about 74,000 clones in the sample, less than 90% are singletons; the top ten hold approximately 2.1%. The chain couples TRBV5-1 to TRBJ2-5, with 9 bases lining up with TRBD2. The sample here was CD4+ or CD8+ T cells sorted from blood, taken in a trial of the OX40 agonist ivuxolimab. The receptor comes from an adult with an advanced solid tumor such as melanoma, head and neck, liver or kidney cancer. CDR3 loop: CASSLVGASGTSGETQYF. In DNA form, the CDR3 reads TGCGCCAGCAGCTTGGTCGGGGCTAGCGGGACCTCGGGAGAGACCCAGTACTTC.